Below, 17 T cell receptor beta chains from the same sample are listed, as sequenced in a study of blood T cell repertoires in COVID-19. Method: immunoSEQ multiplex PCR; TCRdb's copy keeps in-frame clones and lacks some. The sample yields about 200,000 clones, 75% to 90% seen once. Sample: peripheral blood. The receptor source for this set is a man between 60 and 75 years old with acute or convalescent COVID-19.

The genes are TRBV2 and TRBJ2-1; D is ambiguous. V lost 1 base and J 12 bases, leaving 7 bases between the germline ends. Per germline, CDR1 SNHLY and CDR2 FYNNEI. The CDR3 extends over 11 amino acids. The CDR3 coding sequence is TGTGCCAGCAGTGAAGGAACATTGCAGTTCTTC. Its protein product is CASSEGTLQFF.

The chain combines TRBV29-1 with TRBJ1-2; a weak D match, TRBD1 (6 bases). With 3 bases removed from V and 3 bases from J, the gap between germline ends came to 11 bases. Per germline, CDR1 SQVTM and CDR2 ANQGSEA. The CDR3 covers 13 residues. The CDR3 loop reads CSVDRGGYYGYTF. In DNA, the CDR3 is TGCAGCGTTGACAGGGGCGGGTACTATGGCTACACCTTC.

The chain carries TRBV5-5 and TRBJ2-2; D is undetermined. This CDR3 is built from 14 residues. V gave up 5 bases and J gave up 4 bases, with 12 bases separating them. CDR1 is SGHKS, CDR2 YYEKEE, per germline (reference sequence). The DNA for the CDR3 is TGTGCCAGCAGTCTAGATCGCGGCACCGGGGAGCTGTTTTTT. Residues: CASSLDRGTGELFF.

This clone showed up just a few times. The chain employs TRBV2 and TRBJ2-7, with D possibly matching TRBD2 (6 bases). V was trimmed by 0 bases and J by 8 bases, leaving 17 bases between them. Germline-derived CDR1 and CDR2 are SNHLY and FYNNEI. The CDR3 totals 15 residues. CDR3 sequence: CASSEASWLGGKQYF. Written as DNA, the CDR3 is TGTGCCAGCAGTGAAGCTAGCTGGCTGGGAGGAAAGCAGTACTTC.

The chain carries TRBV19 and TRBJ2-6; D not certain. V lost 1 base and J lost 0, with 13 bases in between. Germline CDR1 reads LNHDA; CDR2 reads SQIVND (reference sequence). There are 18 residues in the CDR3. Here the CDR3 reads CASSIGRKAFSGANVLTF. The CDR3 DNA is TGTGCCAGTAGTATAGGCCGTAAAGCCTTCTCTGGGGCCAACGTCCTGACTTTC.

J is TRBJ2-1 and V is TRBV19, with 9 bases identical to TRBD2. From germline, CDR1 is LNHDA and CDR2 SQIVND (reference sequence). After removal of 6 bases from V and 3 bases from J, the junction contained 9 bases not matched to a gene. There are 16 residues in the CDR3. The CDR3 DNA reads as TGTGCCAGTAGCCGCAAGGTAGCGGGAGACTACAATGAGCAGTTCTTC. Protein product: CASSRKVAGDYNEQFF.

The chain employs TRBV5-1 and TRBJ1-5; 10 nucleotides agree with TRBD1. This CDR3 is built from 16 residues. Trimming removed 4 bases from V and 4 bases from J; junction bases left unmatched: 8. CDR1 is SGHRS and CDR2 is YFSETQ in the germline V gene. CDR3: CASSPTGGLGNQPQHF. In DNA form, the CDR3 reads TGCGCCAGCAGCCCGACAGGGGGCCTGGGGAATCAGCCCCAGCATTTT.

The chain recombines TRBV6-1 with TRBJ2-1, with 8 bases matching TRBD2. J gave up 5 bases and V 2 bases, and 5 bases lay outside the gene matches. Germline loops: CDR1 MNHNS, CDR2 SASEGT. The CDR3 length is 15 residues. CDR3 in DNA: TGTGCCAGCAGTGAACCCGGGAGGGGCGACAATGAGCAGTTCTTC. It yields the protein CASSEPGRGDNEQFF.

The V gene is TRBV27, the J gene TRBJ2-7, with D maybe TRBD2 (7 bases). V lost 0 bases to trimming and J lost 6 bases, with 18 bases between them. This CDR3 region has 16 residues. Per the germline V gene, CDR1 is MNHEY and CDR2 is SMNVEV (reference sequence). The CDR3 region is CASSLSRGQGSSEQYF. The CDR3 DNA reads TGTGCCAGCAGTTTATCGCGGGGGCAGGGAAGTAGCGAGCAGTACTTC.

V and J are TRBV7-8 and TRBJ2-1; 14 nucleotides align to TRBD2. The germline gives CDR1 SGHVS, CDR2 FQNEAQ. V dropped 5 bases and J dropped 15; count of bases not matched to a gene: 9. The CDR3 consists of 14 residues. CDR3 nucleotides: TGTGCCAGCAGCCCACCCGGGACTAGCGGGAGCGGGTTCTTC. Translated, it gives CASSPPGTSGSGFF.

The chain recombines TRBV6-4 with TRBJ2-7; 13 positions match TRBD2. The CDR3 length is 16 residues. Germline assignment: CDR1 MRHNA and CDR2 SNTAGT. J gave up 6 bases and V 7 bases, and 12 bases lay outside the gene matches. The CDR3 bases are TGTGCCAGCAAAGGTGGGACTAGCGGGGCCCCCTGCGAGCAGTACTTC. Protein sequence: CASKGGTSGAPCEQYF.

The chain joins TRBV28 to TRBJ2-3; 9 bases are shared with TRBD2. The CDR3 runs 15 residues. Trimming took 8 bases from V and 7 from J; bases not matched to a gene: 13. The germline gives CDR1 MDHEN, CDR2 SYDVKM. CDR3 residues: CASRPDSGSKNTQYF. The CDR3 bases are TGTGCCAGCCGGCCGGATAGCGGGAGTAAAAATACGCAGTATTTT.

The J gene is TRBJ2-1, the V gene TRBV10-1, with D possibly matching TRBD2 (6 bases). From germline, CDR1 is WNHNN and CDR2 SYGVQD (reference sequence). V was clipped by 5 bases and J by 0 bases, with 17 bases between them. The CDR3 has 17 amino acids. The DNA for the CDR3 is TGCGCCAGCAGTTACAGCGGGCCGACCTTCTCCTACAATGAGCAGTTCTTC. Its translation: CASSYSGPTFSYNEQFF.

The V and J genes are TRBV5-4 and TRBJ2-1; 11 bases map to TRBD2. Trimming cost V 3 bases and J 6 bases; bases outside gene matches: 8. CDR3 length equals 16 residues. Looked up from germline, CDR1 is SGHNT and CDR2 is YYREEE (reference sequence). The CDR3 is CASSSLLAGESNEQFF. The CDR3 DNA reads as TGTGCCAGCAGCTCCTTACTAGCGGGAGAAAGCAATGAGCAGTTCTTC.

The chain combines TRBV6-5 with TRBJ1-6, with D perhaps TRBD1 (5 bases). V lost 4 bases to trimming and J lost 7 bases, with 14 bases between them. In germline, CDR1 is MNHEY, CDR2 SVGAGI. The CDR3 contains 15 residues. The CDR3 DNA reads TGTGCCAGCAGTTTTTCAGGGAGGATGAATTCACCCCTCCACTTT. It codes for CASSFSGRMNSPLHF.

This clone was seen a handful of times. The chain has TRBV28 and TRBJ2-2, with D maybe TRBD2 (6 bases). The germline V and J ends were trimmed by 2 bases and 1 base, with 17 bases remaining between them. CDR1 MDHEN and CDR2 SYDVKM come from the germline V gene. The CDR3 runs 18 residues. Here the CDR3 reads CASSLEPAGIKNTGELFF. The CDR3 DNA sequence: TGTGCCAGCAGTTTAGAGCCGGCGGGGATAAAGAACACCGGGGAGCTGTTTTTT.

The V gene is TRBV10-1, the J gene TRBJ2-1; 9 bases align to TRBD2. Looked up from germline, CDR1 is WNHNN and CDR2 is SYGVQD (reference sequence). This CDR3 has 16 amino acids. V was clipped by 6 bases and J by 0 bases; unmatched bases: 6. The CDR3 region is CASSTLAGSSYNEQFF. Written as DNA, the CDR3 is TGCGCCAGCAGCACGCTAGCGGGATCCTCCTACAATGAGCAGTTCTTC.